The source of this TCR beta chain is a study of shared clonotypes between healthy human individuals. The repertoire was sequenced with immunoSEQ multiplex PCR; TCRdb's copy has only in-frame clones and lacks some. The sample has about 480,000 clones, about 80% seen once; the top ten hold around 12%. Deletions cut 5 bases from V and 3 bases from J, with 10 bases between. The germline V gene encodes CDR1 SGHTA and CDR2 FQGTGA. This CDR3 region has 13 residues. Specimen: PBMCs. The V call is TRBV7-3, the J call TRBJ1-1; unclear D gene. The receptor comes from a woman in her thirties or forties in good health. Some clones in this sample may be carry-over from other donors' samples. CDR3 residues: CASSPTVYTEAFF. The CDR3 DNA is TGTGCCAGCAGCCCAACGGTTTACACTGAAGCTTTCTTT.